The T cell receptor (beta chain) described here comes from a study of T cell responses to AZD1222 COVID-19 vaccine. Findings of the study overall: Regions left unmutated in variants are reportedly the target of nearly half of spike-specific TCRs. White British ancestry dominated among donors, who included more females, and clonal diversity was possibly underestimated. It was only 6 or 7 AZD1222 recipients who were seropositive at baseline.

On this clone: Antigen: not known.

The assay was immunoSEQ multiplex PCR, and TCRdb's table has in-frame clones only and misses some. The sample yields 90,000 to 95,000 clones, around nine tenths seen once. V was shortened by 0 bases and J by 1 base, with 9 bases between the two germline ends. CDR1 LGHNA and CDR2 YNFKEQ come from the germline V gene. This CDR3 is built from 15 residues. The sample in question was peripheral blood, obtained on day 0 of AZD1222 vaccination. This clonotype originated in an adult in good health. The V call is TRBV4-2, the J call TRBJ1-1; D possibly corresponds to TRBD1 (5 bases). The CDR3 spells CASSQETVGNTEAFF. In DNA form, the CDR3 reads TGTGCCAGCAGCCAAGAGACAGTCGGGAACACTGAAGCTTTCTTT.